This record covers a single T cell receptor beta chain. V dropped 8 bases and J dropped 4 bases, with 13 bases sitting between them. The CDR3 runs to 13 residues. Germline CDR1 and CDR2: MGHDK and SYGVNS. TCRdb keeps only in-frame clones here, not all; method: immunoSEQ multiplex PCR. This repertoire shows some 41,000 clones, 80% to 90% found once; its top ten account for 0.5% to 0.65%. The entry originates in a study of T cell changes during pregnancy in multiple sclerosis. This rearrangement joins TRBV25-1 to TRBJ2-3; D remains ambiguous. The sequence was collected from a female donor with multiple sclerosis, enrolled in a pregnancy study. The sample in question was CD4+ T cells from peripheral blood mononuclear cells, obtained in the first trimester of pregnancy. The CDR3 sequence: CASGAPTADTQYF. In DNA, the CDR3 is TGTGCCAGCGGAGCGCCAACCGCAGATACGCAGTATTTT.